The 9 T cell receptor beta chains in this list originate from one sample, sequenced in a study of cytomegalovirus exposure and HLA in healthy donors. Amplification used 60 Vbeta primers and 13 Jbeta primers. TCRdb's table, derived via immunoSEQ multiplex PCR, lists solely in-frame clones and lacks some. The table records some 65,000 clones, just under 70% of them present only once. The source material was PBMCs. Receptors originate from a woman aged 30 to 39 in good health and CMV-seronegative.

This clone was seen a single time. The chain joins TRBV5-1 to TRBJ2-7; TRBD1 matches 8 bases. Germline-derived CDR1 and CDR2 are SGHRS and YFSETQ. CDR3 size: 12 residues. J was trimmed by 6 bases and V by 4 bases; bases with no gene match: 3. As DNA, the CDR3 is TGCGCCAGCAGCGCGACAGGGGCCGAGCAGTACTTC. Amino acids: CASSATGAEQYF.

This chain uses TRBV7-9 with TRBJ2-7; D is possibly TRBD2 (6 bases). The V and J ends lost 3 bases and 5 bases respectively, with 14 bases between them. The CDR3 is made up of 14 amino acids. Germline V gene lookup returns CDR1 SEHNR and CDR2 FQNEAQ (reference sequence). Here the CDR3 DNA reads TGTGCCAGCAGCTTGAGTCTAGCGTCCCACGAGCAGTACTTC. Translation: CASSLSLASHEQYF.

The V and J genes are TRBV5-6 and TRBJ1-2; D is perhaps TRBD1 (5 bases). The CDR3 spans 13 residues. Deletions cut 4 bases from V and 2 bases from J, with 9 bases between. Per germline, CDR1 SGHDT and CDR2 YYEEEE. CDR3 sequence: CASSPDTNYGYTF. CDR3 DNA sequence: TGTGCCAGCAGCCCGGACACCAACTATGGCTACACCTTC.

This clone was counted between two and nine times. The chain employs TRBV30 and TRBJ1-2; the D gene is possibly TRBD1 (5 bases). Germline V gene data show CDR1 as GTSNPN and CDR2 as SVGIG (reference sequence). Trimming shortened V by 0 bases and J by 7 bases, and 9 bases separated the two germline ends. The length of the CDR3 is 12 residues. CDR3 in amino acids: CAWSVVGVGYTF. The CDR3 nucleotides are TGTGCCTGGAGTGTAGTAGGGGTTGGCTACACCTTC.

This clone was seen more than once but under ten times. This sequence joins TRBV14 and TRBJ2-7, with D possibly matching TRBD2 (6 bases). This CDR3 comprises 14 residues. The V gene's germline CDR1 is SGHDN and CDR2 FVKESK. The ends were cut back, 4 bases at V and 6 bases at J, with 16 bases in the middle. The CDR3 DNA reads as TGTGCCAGCAGCCCTAACATCGCAGCGGGCGAGCAGTACTTC. It codes for CASSPNIAAGEQYF.

To note about this clone: A much more abundant neighbour one base away suggests this may be a read error. The chain carries TRBV28 and TRBJ1-6; 7 bases fit TRBD1. In germline, CDR1 is MDHEN, CDR2 SYDVKM. J lost 0 bases, V lost 6 bases, and 2 bases had no gene match. This CDR3 has 15 amino acids. The CDR3 here is CASRSGGSYNSPLHF. The CDR3 region has the DNA TGTGCCAGCAGATCAGGGGGCTCCTATAATTCACCCCTCCACTTT. Complete variable domain (other parts from reference TRBV28 and TRBJ1-6): DVKVTQSSRYLVKRTGEKVFLECVQDMDHENMFWYRQDPGLGLRLIYFSYDVKMKEKGDIPEGYSVSREKKERFSLILESASTNQTSMYLCASRSGGSYNSPLHFGNGTRLTVT.

This clone was seen a handful of times. The V gene is TRBV6-6, the J gene TRBJ1-3; TRBD1 is a possible D gene (6 bases). From germline, CDR1 is MNHNY and CDR2 SVGAGI (reference sequence). There are 15 residues in the CDR3. The ends were cut back, 7 bases at V and 0 bases at J, with 13 bases in the middle. The CDR3 bases are TGTGCCAGCACGTCACAGGGAATCTCTGGAAACACCATATATTTT. This translates into CASTSQGISGNTIYF.

This chain links TRBV29-1 with TRBJ2-7, with D perhaps matching TRBD2 (5 bases). The CDR3 covers 11 residues. Germline values: CDR1 SQVTM, CDR2 ANQGSEA. V lost 3 bases and J lost 4, with 7 bases in between. The CDR3: CSVDSGYEQYF. The CDR3 coding sequence is TGCAGCGTTGATTCGGGGTACGAGCAGTACTTC.

This clone was counted between two and nine times. The rearrangement links TRBV29-1 to TRBJ2-7; tentative D call: TRBD1 (7 bases). V was shortened by 7 bases and J by 9 bases, with 25 bases between the two germline ends. Per germline, CDR1 SQVTM and CDR2 ANQGSEA. The CDR3 has 14 residues. The DNA for the CDR3 is TGCAGCGCGAGAACCCAGGGGGGAGTAGTTAGGCAGTACTTC. Protein sequence: CSARTQGGVVRQYF.